Sequencing of this TCR beta chain was carried out in a study of tumor and adjacent non-tumor tissue in lung cancer. Study-level points and caveats: Top 100 clones took a larger repertoire share in normal lung.

The CDR3 length is 14 residues, termini included. Germline V gene sequence: CDR1 SGHNT, CDR2 YENEEA. Three rounds of nested PCR, following a modified ARM-PCR protocol, produced the TCRbeta library. TCRdb re-derived calls from the multiplex PCR reads in MiXCR, one entry per CDR3 protein. The table shows 80,000 or so distinct CDR3 sequences, with approximately 81% occurring only once. No cell sorting was done before RNA was extracted from the tissue. This non-tumor lung sample came from over 3 cm beyond the tumor edge. As concerns this clonotype: As yet, its antigen is unknown. Given the absence of the conserved phenylalanine or tryptophan at the CDR3 end, a read error is likely. Because the CDR3's place on the DNA is in doubt, the DNA is left out and the CDR3 is given as listed by TCRdb.

The clonotype was recovered from a man in his 60s with non-small cell lung cancer. Sequencing used distant non-tumor lung tissue. The chain employs TRBV11-3 and TRBJ2-7; the DNA was not used to check the table's D call, TRBD1. CDR3 residues: CASSPRDEAAEQCL.